This TCR beta chain was retrieved from a study of blood T cell repertoires in COVID-19. Study-wide context: Acute-phase and convalescent COVID-19 samples originated in the United States, Italy and Spain. Sample material is recorded as cDNA or gDNA derived from T cells, B-cell-depleted T cells, or PBMCs.

Deletions cut 5 bases from V and 5 bases from J, with 13 bases between. The CDR3 is 14 amino acids. Looked up from germline, CDR1 is ENHRY and CDR2 is SYGVKD. Authors' analysis steps: Reference gene primer amplification in the assay estimated nucleated cell counts. The data were produced by immunoSEQ multiplex PCR, yet TCRdb's version contains in-frame clones alone and is incomplete. V, J and clone size were drawn from that table, and D and trimming were deduced from the DNA. The sample contains 200,000 to 250,000 clones, approximately 81% of which appear only once. This clonotype originated in a man aged 30 to 39 with active or convalescent COVID-19. The chain joins TRBV10-3 to TRBJ1-5; D perhaps matches TRBD1 (5 bases). The sequencing sample was made of peripheral blood. CDR3 in amino acids: CAISTGGRDQPQHF. CDR3 nucleotide sequence: TGTGCCATCAGTACGGGGGGGAGGGATCAGCCCCAGCATTTT.